The 4 T cell receptor beta chains below all came from one sample that was sequenced in a study of shared clonotypes between healthy human individuals. The table came from immunoSEQ multiplex PCR; TCRdb's copy has only in-frame clones and leaves some out. There are fewer than 200,000 clones in the sample; around 63% occur only once, and about 10% lies in the top ten. The sequencing sample was made of memory CD4+ T cells sorted from blood. Documented subset: CD45RA-negative fraction. These receptors were obtained from a man aged 25-40 years in good health.

This chain connects TRBV6-1 to TRBJ2-1, with D unresolved. Germline V gene data show CDR1 as MNHNS and CDR2 as SASEGT. There are 15 residues in the CDR3. The germline V and J ends were trimmed by 3 bases and 7 bases, with 16 bases remaining between them. Here the CDR3 reads CASSEIGVGPNEQFF. As DNA, the CDR3 is TGTGCCAGCAGTGAGATTGGGGTAGGTCCAAATGAGCAGTTCTTC.

A note on this clone: Its ends do not fully match the called genes, so a read error is possible. The CDR3 spells CASSQAMTSYEQYF. The CDR3 DNA is TGTGCCAGCAGTCAAGCCATGACCTCCTACGAGCAGTACTTC. The rearrangement links TRBV6-1 to TRBJ2-7; D call uncertain. Per germline, CDR1 MNHNS and CDR2 SASEGT. This CDR3 region has 14 residues.

The chain uses TRBV29-1 and TRBJ2-1; D is ambiguous. V lost 7 bases to trimming and J lost 5 bases, with 9 bases between them. The CDR3 spans 11 residues. Germline loops: CDR1 SQVTM, CDR2 ANQGSEA. CDR3 coding DNA: TGCAGCGCCGCAGAGAACAATGAGCAGTTCTTC. It yields the protein CSAAENNEQFF.

This chain uses TRBV9 with TRBJ1-2; TRBD1 matches at 7 bases. The CDR3 runs to 15 residues. The V gene end was trimmed by 4 bases and the J gene end by 4 bases; junction bases not matched to a gene: 10. CDR1 and CDR2 (germline): SGDLS, YYNGEE. The CDR3 spells CASSLYWDRGYGYTF. In DNA, the CDR3 is TGTGCCAGCAGCCTCTACTGGGACAGAGGCTATGGCTACACCTTC.